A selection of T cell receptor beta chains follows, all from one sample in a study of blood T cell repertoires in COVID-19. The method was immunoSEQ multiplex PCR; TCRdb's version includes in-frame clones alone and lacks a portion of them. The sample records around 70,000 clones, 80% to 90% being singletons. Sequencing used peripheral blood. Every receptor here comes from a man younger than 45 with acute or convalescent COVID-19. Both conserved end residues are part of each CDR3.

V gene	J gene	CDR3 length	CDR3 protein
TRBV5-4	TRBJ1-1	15	CASSLPGTGRSEAFF
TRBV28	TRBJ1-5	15	CASSPSIGGNQPQHF
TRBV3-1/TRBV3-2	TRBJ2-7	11	CASSLHYEQYF
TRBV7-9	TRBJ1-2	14	CASSSGDWGRRYTF
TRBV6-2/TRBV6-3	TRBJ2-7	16	CASSLDLVAGSYEQYF
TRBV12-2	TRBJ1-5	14	CASRPRGHNQPQHF
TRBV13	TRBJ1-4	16	CASSSRDRDSNEKLFF
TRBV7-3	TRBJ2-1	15	CASSLGGRVGNEQFF
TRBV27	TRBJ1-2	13	CASSLNPNYGYTF
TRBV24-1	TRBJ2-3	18	CATSDRRLAGARTDTQYF
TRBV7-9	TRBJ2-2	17	CASSLFPTDRPAGELFF
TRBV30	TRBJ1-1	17	CAWSATGQGDLGTEAFF
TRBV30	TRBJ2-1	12	CAWNPTHNEQFF
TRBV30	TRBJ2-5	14	CAWSVSGVEETQYF
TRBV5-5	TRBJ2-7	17	CASSLVVASAGAYEQYF
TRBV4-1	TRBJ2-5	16	CASSQPRSSRKETQYF
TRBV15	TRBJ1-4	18	CATSGWDDTGQVGEKLFF
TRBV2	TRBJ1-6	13	CASTDNLGSPLHF
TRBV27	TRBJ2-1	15	CASSSPLAGRNEQFF
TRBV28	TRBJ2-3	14	CASSQRASFDTQYF
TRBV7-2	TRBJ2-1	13	CASSLYRDNEQFF
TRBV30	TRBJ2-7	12	CAWGPQGYEQYF
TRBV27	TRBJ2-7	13	CASSLAGTYEQYF
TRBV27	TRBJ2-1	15	CASSRTSGRDNEQFF
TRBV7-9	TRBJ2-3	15	CASSLEGVRTDTQYF
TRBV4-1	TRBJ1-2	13	CASSQGTGYGYTF
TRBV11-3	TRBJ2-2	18	CASSFRTRTSGNTGELFF
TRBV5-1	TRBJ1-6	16	CASSSTGRAYNSPLHF
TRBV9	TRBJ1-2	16	CASSGHRDSKNYGYTF
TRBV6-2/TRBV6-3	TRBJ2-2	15	CASNPWRRDTGELFF